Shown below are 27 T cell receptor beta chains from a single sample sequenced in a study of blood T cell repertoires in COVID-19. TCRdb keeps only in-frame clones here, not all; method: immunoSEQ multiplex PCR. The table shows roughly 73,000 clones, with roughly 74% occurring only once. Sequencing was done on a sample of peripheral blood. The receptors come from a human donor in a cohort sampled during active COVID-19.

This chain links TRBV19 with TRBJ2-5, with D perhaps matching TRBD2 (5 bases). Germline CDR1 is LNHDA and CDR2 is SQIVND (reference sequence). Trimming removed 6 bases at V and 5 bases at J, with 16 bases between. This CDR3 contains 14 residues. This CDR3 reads CASSERAVRETQYF. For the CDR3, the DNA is TGTGCCAGTAGCGAGAGGGCTGTTAGGGAGACCCAGTACTTC.

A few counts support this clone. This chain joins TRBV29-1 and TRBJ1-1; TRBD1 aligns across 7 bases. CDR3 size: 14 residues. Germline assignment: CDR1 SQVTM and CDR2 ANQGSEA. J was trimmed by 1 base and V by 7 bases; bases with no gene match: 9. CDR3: CSARPDRANTEAFF. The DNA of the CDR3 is TGCAGCGCCCGTCCCGACAGGGCGAACACTGAAGCTTTCTTT.

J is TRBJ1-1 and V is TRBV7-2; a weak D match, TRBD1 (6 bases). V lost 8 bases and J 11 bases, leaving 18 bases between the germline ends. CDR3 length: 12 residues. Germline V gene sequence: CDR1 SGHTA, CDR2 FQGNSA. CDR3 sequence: CASSLGARAAFF. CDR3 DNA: TGTGCCAGCTCCCTGGGGGCGAGAGCGGCTTTCTTT.

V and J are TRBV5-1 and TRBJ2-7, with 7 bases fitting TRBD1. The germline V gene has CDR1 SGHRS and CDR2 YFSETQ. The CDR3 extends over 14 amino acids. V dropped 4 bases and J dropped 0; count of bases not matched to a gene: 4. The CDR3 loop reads CASSTGDSSYEQYF. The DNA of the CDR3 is TGCGCCAGCAGCACCGGGGACAGCTCCTACGAGCAGTACTTC.

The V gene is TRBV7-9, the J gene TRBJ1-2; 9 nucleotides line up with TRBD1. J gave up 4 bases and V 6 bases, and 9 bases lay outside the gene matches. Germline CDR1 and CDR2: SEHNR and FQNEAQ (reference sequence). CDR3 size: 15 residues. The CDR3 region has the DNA TGTGCCAGCAGATTGGGACAGGGTCCTATCTATGGCTACACCTTC. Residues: CASRLGQGPIYGYTF.

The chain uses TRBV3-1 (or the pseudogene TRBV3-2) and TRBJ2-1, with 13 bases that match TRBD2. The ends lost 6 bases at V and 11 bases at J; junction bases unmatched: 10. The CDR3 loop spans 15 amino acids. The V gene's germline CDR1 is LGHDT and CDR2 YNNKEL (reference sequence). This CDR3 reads CASREGLAGEKKQFF. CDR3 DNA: TGTGCCAGCAGGGAAGGACTAGCGGGAGAAAAGAAGCAGTTCTTC.

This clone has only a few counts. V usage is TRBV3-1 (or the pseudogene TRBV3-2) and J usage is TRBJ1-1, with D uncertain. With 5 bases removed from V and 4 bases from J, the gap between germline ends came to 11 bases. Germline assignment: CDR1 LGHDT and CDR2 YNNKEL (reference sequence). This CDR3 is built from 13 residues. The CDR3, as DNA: TGTGCCAGCAGCGACATAGCGGGCACTGAAGCTTTCTTT. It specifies CASSDIAGTEAFF.

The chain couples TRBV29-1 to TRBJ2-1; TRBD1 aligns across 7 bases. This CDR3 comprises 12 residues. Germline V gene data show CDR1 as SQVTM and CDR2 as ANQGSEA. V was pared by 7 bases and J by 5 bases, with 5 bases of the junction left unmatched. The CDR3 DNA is TGCAGCGGGAGGACAGGACACAATGAGCAGTTCTTC. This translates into CSGRTGHNEQFF.

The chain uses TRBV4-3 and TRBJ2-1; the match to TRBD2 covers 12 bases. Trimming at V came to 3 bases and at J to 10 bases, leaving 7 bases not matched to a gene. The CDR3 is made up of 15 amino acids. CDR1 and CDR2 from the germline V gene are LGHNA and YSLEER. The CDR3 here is CASSHASGGGEEQFF. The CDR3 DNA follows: TGCGCCAGCAGCCACGCTAGCGGGGGGGGTGAGGAGCAGTTCTTC.

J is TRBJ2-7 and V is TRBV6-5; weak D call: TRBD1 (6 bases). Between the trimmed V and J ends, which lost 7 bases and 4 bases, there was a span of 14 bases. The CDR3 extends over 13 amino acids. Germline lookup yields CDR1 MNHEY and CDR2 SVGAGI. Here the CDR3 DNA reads TGTGCCAGCAAGAGGCAGGGGCCGTACGAGCAGTACTTC. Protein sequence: CASKRQGPYEQYF.

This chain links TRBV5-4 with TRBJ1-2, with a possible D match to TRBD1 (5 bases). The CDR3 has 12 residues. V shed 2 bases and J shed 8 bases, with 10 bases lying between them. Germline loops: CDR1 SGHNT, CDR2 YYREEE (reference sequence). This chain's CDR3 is CASSLRGSGYTF. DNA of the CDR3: TGTGCCAGCAGCTTAAGGGGAAGCGGCTACACCTTC.

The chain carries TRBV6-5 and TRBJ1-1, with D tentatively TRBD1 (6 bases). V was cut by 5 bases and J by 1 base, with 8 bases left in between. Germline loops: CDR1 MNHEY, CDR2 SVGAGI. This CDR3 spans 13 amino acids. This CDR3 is CASSQGRNTEAFF. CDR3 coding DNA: TGTGCCAGCAGTCAGGGGAGGAACACTGAAGCTTTCTTT.

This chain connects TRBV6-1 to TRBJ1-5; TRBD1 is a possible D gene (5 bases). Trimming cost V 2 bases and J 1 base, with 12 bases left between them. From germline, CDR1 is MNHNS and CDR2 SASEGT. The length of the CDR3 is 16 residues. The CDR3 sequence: CASSERGGLSNQPQHF. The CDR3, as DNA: TGTGCCAGCAGTGAACGTGGGGGACTAAGCAATCAGCCCCAGCATTTT.

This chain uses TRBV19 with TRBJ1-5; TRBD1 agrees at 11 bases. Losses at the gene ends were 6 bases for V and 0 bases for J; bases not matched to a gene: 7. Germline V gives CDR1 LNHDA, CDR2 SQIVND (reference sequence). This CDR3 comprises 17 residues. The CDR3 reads CASRGQGAINSNQPQHF. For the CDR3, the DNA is TGTGCCAGTAGAGGACAGGGGGCGATTAATAGCAATCAGCCCCAGCATTTT.

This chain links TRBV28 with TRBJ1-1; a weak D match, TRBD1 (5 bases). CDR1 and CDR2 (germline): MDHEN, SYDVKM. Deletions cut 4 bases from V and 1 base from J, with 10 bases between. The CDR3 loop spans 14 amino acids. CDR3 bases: TGTGCCAGCAGTTCCCCCGGGGGGAACACTGAAGCTTTCTTT. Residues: CASSSPGGNTEAFF.

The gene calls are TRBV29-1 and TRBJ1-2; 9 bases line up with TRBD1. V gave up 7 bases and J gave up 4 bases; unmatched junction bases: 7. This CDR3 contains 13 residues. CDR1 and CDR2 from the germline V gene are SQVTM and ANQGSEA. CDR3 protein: CSARRTGAYGYTF. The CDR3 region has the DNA TGCAGCGCCAGACGGACAGGGGCCTATGGCTACACCTTC.

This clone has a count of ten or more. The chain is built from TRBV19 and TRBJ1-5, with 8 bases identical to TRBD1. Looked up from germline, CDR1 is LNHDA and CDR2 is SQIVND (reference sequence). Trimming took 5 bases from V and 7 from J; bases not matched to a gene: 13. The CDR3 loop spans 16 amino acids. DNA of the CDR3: TGTGCCAGTAGTCTCGACAGGGGCGGTGGGGAACAGCCCCAGCATTTT. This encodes CASSLDRGGGEQPQHF.

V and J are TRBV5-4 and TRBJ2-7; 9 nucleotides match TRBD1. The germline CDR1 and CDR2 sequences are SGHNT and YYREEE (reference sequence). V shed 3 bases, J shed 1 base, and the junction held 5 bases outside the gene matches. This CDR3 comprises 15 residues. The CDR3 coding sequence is TGTGCCAGCAGCTCCGGACAGGGGCGGTCCTACGAGCAGTACTTC. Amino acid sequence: CASSSGQGRSYEQYF.

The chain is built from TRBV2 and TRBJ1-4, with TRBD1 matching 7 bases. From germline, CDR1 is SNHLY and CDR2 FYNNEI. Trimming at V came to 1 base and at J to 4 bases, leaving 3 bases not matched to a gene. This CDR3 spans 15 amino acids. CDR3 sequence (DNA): TGTGCCAGCAGTGAAGGGGACAGCGATAATGAAAAACTGTTTTTT. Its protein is CASSEGDSDNEKLFF.

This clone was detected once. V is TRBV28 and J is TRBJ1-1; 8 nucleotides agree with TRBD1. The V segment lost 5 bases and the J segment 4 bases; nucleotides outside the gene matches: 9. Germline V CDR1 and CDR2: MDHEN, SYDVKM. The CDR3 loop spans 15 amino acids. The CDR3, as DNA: TGTGCCAGCAGTCTAGGGGGAACAGGGGGCACTGAAGCTTTCTTT. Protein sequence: CASSLGGTGGTEAFF.

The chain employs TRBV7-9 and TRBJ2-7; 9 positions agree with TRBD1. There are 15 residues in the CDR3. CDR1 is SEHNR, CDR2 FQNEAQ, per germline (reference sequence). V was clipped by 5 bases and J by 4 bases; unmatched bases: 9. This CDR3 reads CASSPPGQGRYEQYF. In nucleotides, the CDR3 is TGTGCCAGCAGCCCACCGGGACAGGGAAGGTACGAGCAGTACTTC.

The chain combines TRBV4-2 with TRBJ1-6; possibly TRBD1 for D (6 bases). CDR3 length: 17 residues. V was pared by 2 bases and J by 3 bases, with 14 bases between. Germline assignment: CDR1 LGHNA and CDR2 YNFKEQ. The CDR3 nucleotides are TGTGCCAGCAGCCAACCGGGGGGCGGGGGCTATAATTCACCCCTCCACTTT. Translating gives CASSQPGGGGYNSPLHF.

The CDR3 DNA is TGTGCCAGCTTCTCCACCGATGGAGTACTAGGCTACGAGCAGTACTTC. Translating it yields CASFSTDGVLGYEQYF. The chain has TRBV21-1 and TRBJ2-7; the D call of TRBD2 is as the table states it, not checked on the DNA. TRBV21-1 is labeled a pseudogene. The CDR3 runs 16 residues.

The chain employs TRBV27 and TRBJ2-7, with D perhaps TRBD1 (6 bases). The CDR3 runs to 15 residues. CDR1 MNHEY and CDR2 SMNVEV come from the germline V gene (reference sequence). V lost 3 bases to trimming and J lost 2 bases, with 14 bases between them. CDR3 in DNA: TGTGCCAGCAGTTTCCTGGGGGACACCACCTACGAGCAGTACTTC. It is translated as CASSFLGDTTYEQYF.

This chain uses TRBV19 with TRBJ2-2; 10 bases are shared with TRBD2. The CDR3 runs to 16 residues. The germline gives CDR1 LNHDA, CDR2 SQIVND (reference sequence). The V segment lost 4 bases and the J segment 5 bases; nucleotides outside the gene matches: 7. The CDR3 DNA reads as TGTGCCAGTAGTACTCAAGCGGGAGGGCCAACCGGGGAGCTGTTTTTT. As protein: CASSTQAGGPTGELFF.

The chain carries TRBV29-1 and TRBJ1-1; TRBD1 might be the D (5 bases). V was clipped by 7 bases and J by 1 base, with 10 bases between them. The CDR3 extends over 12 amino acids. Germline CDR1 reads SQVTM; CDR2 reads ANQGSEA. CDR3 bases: TGCAGCGGGGGGGAGAGGAACACTGAAGCTTTCTTT. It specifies CSGGERNTEAFF.

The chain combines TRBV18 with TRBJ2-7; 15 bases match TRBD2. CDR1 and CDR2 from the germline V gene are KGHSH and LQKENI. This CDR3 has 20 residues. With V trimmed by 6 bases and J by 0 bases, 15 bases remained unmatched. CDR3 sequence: CASSLRGLAGGPLSSYEQYF. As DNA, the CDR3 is TGTGCCAGCTCCCTACGCGGACTAGCGGGAGGGCCCCTCAGCTCCTACGAGCAGTACTTC.